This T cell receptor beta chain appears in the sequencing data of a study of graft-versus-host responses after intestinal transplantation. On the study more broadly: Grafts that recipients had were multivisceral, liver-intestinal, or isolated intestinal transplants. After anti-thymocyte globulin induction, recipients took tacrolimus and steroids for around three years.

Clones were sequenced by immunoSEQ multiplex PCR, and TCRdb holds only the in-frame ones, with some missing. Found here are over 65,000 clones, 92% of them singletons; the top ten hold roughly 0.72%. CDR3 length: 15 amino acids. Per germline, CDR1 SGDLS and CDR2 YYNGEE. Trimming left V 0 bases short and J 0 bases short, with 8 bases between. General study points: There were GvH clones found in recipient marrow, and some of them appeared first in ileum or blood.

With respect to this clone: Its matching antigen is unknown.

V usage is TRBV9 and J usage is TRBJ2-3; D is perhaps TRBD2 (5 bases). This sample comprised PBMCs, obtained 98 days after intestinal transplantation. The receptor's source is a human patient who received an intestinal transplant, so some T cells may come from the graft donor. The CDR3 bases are TGTGCCAGCAGCGTAGTTGGCGGGAGCACAGATACGCAGTATTTT. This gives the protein CASSVVGGSTDTQYF.